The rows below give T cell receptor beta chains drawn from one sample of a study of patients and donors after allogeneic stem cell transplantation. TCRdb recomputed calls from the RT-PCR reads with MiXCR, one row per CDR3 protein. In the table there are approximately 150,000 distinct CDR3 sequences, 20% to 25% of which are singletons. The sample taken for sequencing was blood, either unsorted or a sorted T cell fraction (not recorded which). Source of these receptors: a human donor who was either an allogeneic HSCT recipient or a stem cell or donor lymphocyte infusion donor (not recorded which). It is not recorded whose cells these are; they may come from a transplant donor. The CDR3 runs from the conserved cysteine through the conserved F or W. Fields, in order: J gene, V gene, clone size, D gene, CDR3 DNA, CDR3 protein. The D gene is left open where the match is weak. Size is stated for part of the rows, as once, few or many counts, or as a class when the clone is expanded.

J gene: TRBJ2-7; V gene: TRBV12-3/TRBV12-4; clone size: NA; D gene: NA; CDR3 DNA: TGTGCCAGCAGCCCAGGGGGGGCCTACGAGCAGTACTTC; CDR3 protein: CASSPGGAYEQYF
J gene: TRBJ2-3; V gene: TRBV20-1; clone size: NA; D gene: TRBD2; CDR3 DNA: TGCAGCCCCGGCGGGAGCCTTGTCACAGATACGCAGTATTTT; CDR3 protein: CSPGGSLVTDTQYF
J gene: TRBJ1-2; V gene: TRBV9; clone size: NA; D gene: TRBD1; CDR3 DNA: TGTGCCAGCAGCGTATCAGGGGGCGACCCCTATGGCTACACCTTC; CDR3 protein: CASSVSGGDPYGYTF
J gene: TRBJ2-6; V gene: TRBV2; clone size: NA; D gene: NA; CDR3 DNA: TGTGCCAGCAGTGAAGCTGGTCCGGGGGCCAACGTCCTGACTTTC; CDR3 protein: CASSEAGPGANVLTF
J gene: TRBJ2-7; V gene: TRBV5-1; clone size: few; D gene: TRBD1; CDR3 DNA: TGCGCCAGCAGCTTGACAGGGGGTCTCTACGAGCAGTACTTC; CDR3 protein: CASSLTGGLYEQYF
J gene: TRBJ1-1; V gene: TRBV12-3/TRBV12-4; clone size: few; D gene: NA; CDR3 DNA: TGTGCCAGCAGTCCCGGAAGCAGGGGCGGCTGGACTGAAGCTTTCTTT; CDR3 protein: CASSPGSRGGWTEAFF
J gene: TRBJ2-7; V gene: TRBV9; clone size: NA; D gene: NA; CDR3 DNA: TGTGCCAGCAGCGTACGGGACACCCTCTACGAGCAGTACTTC; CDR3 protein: CASSVRDTLYEQYF
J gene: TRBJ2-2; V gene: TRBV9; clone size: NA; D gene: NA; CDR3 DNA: TGTGCCAGCAGCGAGGGAAGGGGCCCATGGAACACCGGGGAGCTGTTTTTT; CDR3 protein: CASSEGRGPWNTGELFF
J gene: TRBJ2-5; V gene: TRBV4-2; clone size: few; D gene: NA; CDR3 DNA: TGTGCCAGCAGCCAAGATCTCCCCCTCTTGGGGAGCTTCGAGACCCAGTACTTC; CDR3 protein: CASSQDLPLLGSFETQYF
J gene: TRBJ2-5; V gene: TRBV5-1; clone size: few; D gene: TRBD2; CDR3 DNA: TGCGCCAGCAGCTACACCCCACAGCGGGAGGGTGAGACCCAGTACTTC; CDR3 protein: CASSYTPQREGETQYF
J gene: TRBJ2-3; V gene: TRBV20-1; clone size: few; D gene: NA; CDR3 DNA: TGCAGTGCTAAAACGCTGATAGATACGCAGTATTTT; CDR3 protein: CSAKTLIDTQYF
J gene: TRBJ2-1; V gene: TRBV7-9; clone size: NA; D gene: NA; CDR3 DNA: TGTGCCAGCAGCTTCAAAGGAAACTACAATGAGCAGTTCTTC; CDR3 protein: CASSFKGNYNEQFF
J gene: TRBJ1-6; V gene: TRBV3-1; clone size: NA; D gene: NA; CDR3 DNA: TGTGCCAGCAGCCACAAGGACGTTCTTGTTTCACCCCTCCACTTT; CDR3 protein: CASSHKDVLVSPLHF
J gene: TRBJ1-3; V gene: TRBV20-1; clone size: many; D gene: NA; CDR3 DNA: TGCAGTGCTAGAGATAGGGGGGATATAAGTGGAAACACCATATATTTT; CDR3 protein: CSARDRGDISGNTIYF
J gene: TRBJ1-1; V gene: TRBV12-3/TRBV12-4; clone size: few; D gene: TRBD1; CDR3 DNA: TGTGCCAGCAGCCCCAGGGGGCCCGAAGCTTTCTTT; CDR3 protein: CASSPRGPEAFF
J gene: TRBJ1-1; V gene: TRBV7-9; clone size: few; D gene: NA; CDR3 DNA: TGTGCCAGCAGCTTCCGAGTTCTAGCCGAAGCTTTCTTT; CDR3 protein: CASSFRVLAEAFF
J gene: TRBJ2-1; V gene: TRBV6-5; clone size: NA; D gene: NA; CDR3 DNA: TGTGCCAGCAGTTACTACAGTCCAAGCGAAGCCTACAATGAGCAGTTCTTC; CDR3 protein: CASSYYSPSEAYNEQFF
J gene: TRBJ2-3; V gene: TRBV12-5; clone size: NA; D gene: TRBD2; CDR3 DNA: TGTGCTAGTGGAAAACTAGCGGGAAGTACACATAGCACAGATACGCAGTATTTT; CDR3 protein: CASGKLAGSTHSTDTQYF
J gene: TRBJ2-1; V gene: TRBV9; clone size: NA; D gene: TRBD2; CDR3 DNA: TGTGCCAGCAGCGTAGCGGCGGGAGCATTGGGTTACAATGAGCAGTTCTTC; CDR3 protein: CASSVAAGALGYNEQFF
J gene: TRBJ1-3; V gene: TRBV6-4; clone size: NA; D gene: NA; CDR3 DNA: TGTGCCAGCAGTGACCCTAAAAACACCATATATTTT; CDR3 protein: CASSDPKNTIYF
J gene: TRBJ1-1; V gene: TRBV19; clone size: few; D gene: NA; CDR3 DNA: TGTGCCAGTAGTATAAGCAGCAACACTGAAGCTTTCTTT; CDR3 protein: CASSISSNTEAFF
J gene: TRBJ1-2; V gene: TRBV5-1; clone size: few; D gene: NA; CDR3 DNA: TGCGCCAGCAGCCTTTCGGGACCGAAATGGACCTTC; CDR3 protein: CASSLSGPKWTF
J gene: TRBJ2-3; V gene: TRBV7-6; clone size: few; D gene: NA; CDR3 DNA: TGTGCCAGCAGTTGGAATGCCCCCTTCACAGATACGCAGTATTTT; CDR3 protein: CASSWNAPFTDTQYF
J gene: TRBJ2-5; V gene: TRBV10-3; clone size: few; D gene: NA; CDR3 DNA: TGTGCCATCGGGTTAGCGGACCAAGAGACCCAGTACTTC; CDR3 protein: CAIGLADQETQYF
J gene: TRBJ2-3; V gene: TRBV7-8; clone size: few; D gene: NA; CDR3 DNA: TGTGCCAGCGGAAAGCTCACAGATACGCAGTATTTT; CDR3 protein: CASGKLTDTQYF
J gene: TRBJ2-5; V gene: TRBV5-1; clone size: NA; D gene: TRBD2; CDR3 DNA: TGCGCCAGCGGGACTAGCGGCCTCCAAGAGACCCAGTACTTC; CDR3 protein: CASGTSGLQETQYF
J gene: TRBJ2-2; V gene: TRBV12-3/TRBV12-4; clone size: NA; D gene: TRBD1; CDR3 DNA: TGTGCCAGCAGTTTAGGGACAGGCACCGGGGAGCTGTTTTTT; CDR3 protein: CASSLGTGTGELFF
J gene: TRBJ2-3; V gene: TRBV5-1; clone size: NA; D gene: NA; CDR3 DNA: TGCGCCAGCAGCTTTTGGGGGATCACAGATACGCAGTATTTT; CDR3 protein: CASSFWGITDTQYF
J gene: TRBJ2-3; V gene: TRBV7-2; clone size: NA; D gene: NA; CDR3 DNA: TGTGCCAGCAGCTTAGCGCCGGTAGATACGCAGTATTTT; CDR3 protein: CASSLAPVDTQYF
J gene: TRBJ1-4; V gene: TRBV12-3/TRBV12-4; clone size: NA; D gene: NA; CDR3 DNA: TGTGCCAGCAACCGAAATGAAAAACTGTTTTTT; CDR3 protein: CASNRNEKLFF
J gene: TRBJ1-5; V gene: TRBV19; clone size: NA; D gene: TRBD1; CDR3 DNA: TGTGCCAGTAGGCAGATGGGACAGGGGATAAATCAGCCCCAGCATTTT; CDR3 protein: CASRQMGQGINQPQHF
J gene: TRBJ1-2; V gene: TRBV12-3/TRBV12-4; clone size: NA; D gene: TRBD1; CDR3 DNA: TGTGCCAGCAGTTTTAAATCCGGTACAGGGGGCGGTGATGGCTACACCTTC; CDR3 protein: CASSFKSGTGGGDGYTF
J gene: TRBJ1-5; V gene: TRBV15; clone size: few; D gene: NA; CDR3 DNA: TGTGCCACCAGCAGAGCACGGGACAATCAGCCCCAGCATTTT; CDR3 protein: CATSRARDNQPQHF
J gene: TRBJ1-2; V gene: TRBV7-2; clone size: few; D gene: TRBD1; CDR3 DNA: TGTGCCAGCAGTCTCTACCCGGGACAGGTGATTTATGGCTACACCTTC; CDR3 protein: CASSLYPGQVIYGYTF
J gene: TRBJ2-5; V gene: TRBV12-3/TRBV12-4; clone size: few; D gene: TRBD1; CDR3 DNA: TGTGCCAGCAGTTTCACAGGGGAGGAGACCCAGTACTTC; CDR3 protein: CASSFTGEETQYF
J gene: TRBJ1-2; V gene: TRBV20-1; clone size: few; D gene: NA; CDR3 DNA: TGCAGTGCTAGAGAGTACAGGTTCTCCTATGGCTACACCTTC; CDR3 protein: CSAREYRFSYGYTF
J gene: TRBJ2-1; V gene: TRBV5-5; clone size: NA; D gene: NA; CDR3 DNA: TGTGCCAGCAGCTTGAGGTTAGCCCAATCCTACAATGAGCAGTTCTTC; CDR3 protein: CASSLRLAQSYNEQFF
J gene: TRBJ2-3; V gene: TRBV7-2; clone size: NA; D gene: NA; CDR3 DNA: TGTGCCAGCAGCCAGGCCGTGGGGGCAGATACGCAGTATTTT; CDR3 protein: CASSQAVGADTQYF
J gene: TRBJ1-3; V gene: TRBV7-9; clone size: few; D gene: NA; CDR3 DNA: TGTGCCAGCAGCGCGTACCATAAACCAGCTGGAAACACCATATATTTT; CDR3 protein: CASSAYHKPAGNTIYF
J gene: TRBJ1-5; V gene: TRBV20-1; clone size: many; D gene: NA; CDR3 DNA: TGCAGTGCTAATGAAGGACAGTGGCAGCCCCAGCATTTT; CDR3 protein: CSANEGQWQPQHF
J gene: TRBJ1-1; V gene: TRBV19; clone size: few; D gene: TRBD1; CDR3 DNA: TGTGCCGTCAGACAGGGGGGCATGAACACTGAAGCTTTCTTT; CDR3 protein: CAVRQGGMNTEAFF
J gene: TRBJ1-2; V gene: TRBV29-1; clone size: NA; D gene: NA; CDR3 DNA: TGCAGCGTTGACAGGGGTTTTGGCTATGGCTACACCTTC; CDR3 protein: CSVDRGFGYGYTF
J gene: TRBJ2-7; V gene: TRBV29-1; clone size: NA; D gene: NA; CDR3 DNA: TGCAGCGTCCGGGACGGGTCCTACGAGCAGTACTTC; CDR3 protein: CSVRDGSYEQYF
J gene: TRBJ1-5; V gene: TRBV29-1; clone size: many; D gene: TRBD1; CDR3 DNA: TGCAGCGCCTCGACAGGGGGAGGCAATCAGCCCCAGCATTTT; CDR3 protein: CSASTGGGNQPQHF
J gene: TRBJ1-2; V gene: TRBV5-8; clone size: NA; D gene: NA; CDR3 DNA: TGTGCCAGCCATTATGGGGGCTACACCTTC; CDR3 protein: CASHYGGYTF
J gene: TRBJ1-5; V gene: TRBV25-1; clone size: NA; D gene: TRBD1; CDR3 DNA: TGTGCCAGCAGTGAGGGACAGAGACTAAATCAGCCCCAGCATTTT; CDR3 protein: CASSEGQRLNQPQHF
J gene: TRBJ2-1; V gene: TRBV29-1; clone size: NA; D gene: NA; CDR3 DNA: TGCAGCGTTTTTCAGGGCAATGAGCAGTTCTTC; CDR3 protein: CSVFQGNEQFF
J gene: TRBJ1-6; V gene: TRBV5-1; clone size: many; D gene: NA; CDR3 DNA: TGCGCCAGCAGCTTGGCCTGGGATTCACCCCTCCACTTT; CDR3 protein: CASSLAWDSPLHF
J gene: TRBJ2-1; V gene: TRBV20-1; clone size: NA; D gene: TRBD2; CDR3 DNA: TGCAGTGCCGCCCGGGAAGCGGGGGGAATTAGTTCTCTCGGGCAGTTCTTC; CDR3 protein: CSAAREAGGISSLGQFF
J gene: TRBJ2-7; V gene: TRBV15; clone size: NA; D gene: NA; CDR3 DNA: TGTGCCACCAGCAGAGGTGTATCGACCTACGAGCAGTACTTC; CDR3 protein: CATSRGVSTYEQYF
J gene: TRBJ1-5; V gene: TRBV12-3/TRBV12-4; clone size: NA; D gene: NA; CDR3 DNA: TGTGCCAGCAGCGGGTGGGGGGACAATCAGCCCCAGCATTTT; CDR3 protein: CASSGWGDNQPQHF
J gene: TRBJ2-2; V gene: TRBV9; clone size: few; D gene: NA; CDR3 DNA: TGTGCCAGCAGCCCCCGAGGGGGGGACACCGGGGAGCTGTTTTTT; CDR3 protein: CASSPRGGDTGELFF